This T cell receptor beta chain originates from a study of blood T cell repertoires in COVID-19. The data were produced by immunoSEQ multiplex PCR, yet TCRdb's version contains in-frame clones alone and is incomplete. The repertoire consists of over 130,000 clones, with approximately 83% occurring once and the leading ten covering around 8.6%. V was trimmed by 3 bases and J by 4 bases, leaving 11 bases between them. CDR3 length: 14 residues. The V gene's germline CDR1 is KGHDR and CDR2 SFDVKD. A word on this clone: In the same sample, other DNA sequences code for this CDR3.

The J gene is TRBJ2-5, the V gene TRBV24-1; weak D call: TRBD2 (5 bases). The TCR originated in a human donor in a cohort sampled during active COVID-19. Sequencing was performed on peripheral blood. The chain's CDR3 is CATSDPSRGETQYF. For the CDR3, the DNA is TGTGCCACCAGTGATCCATCCCGGGGAGAGACCCAGTACTTC.